This entry lists 2 T cell receptor beta chains sequenced from one sample in a study of OX40 agonist ivuxolimab in advanced cancers. Only in-frame clones appear in the TCRdb table, and some are missing; sequencing was by immunoSEQ multiplex PCR. The sample consists of 90,000 to 100,000 clones, 95% to 97% of them appearing once. The material sequenced was CD4+ or CD8+ T cells sorted from blood, taken in a trial of the OX40 agonist ivuxolimab. The source is an adult with an advanced solid tumor such as melanoma, head and neck, liver or kidney cancer.

This chain joins TRBV19 and TRBJ2-6; D not resolved. Between the trimmed V and J ends, which lost 6 bases and 0 bases, there was a span of 18 bases. The CDR3 is made up of 18 amino acids. Germline loops: CDR1 LNHDA, CDR2 SQIVND (reference sequence). In nucleotides, the CDR3 is TGTGCCAGTAGACCCGGGCCTAACCCCCTCTCTGGGGCCAACGTCCTGACTTTC. It specifies CASRPGPNPLSGANVLTF.

This chain joins TRBV21-1 and TRBJ2-4; TRBD1, the table's D call, was not compared with the DNA. TRBV21-1 is deemed a pseudogene. The CDR3 runs 17 residues. The CDR3 reads CASSKIIWEDRGNIQYF. In DNA form, the CDR3 reads TGTGCCAGCAGCAAAATCATATGGGAGGACAGGGGAAACATTCAGTACTTC.